This entry lists 29 T cell receptor beta chains sequenced from one sample in a study of T cell repertoires in cytomegalovirus infection. TCRdb re-derived calls from the reads in MiXCR, one entry per CDR3 protein. Of about 890,000 distinct CDR3 sequences in the sample, 31% were seen once. Antigens for these TCRs are unknown. The sequenced sample was cultured CD8+ T cells from PBMCs, obtained from culture after CMV antigen stimulation. Every receptor here comes from a human donor in good health (CMV status not recorded). Some clones in this sample may be carry-over from other donors' samples.

The J gene is TRBJ1-2, the V gene TRBV5-5; tentatively, D is TRBD1 (6 bases). CDR1 and CDR2 from the germline V gene are SGHKS and YYEKEE (reference sequence). The V end was cut by 0 bases, the J end by 6 bases, with 12 bases between. The CDR3 sequence is 14 residues long. The CDR3 sequence: CASSLAGGGHGYTF. The CDR3 nucleotides read TGTGCCAGCAGCTTGGCTGGCGGGGGCCATGGCTACACCTTC.

The chain links TRBV12-3 or TRBV12-4 to TRBJ1-4; 8 bases align to TRBD1. CDR3 size: 14 residues. The trim removed 6 bases at V and 6 bases at J, leaving 6 bases unmatched. The CDR3 nucleotides are TGTGCCAGCAGCCCTCAGGGGGCGGATGAAAAACTGTTTTTT. This codes for CASSPQGADEKLFF.

Details on this clonotype: At one boundary the junction diverges from the germline segment, which might be a read error. This chain's CDR3 is CVSSARDTEAFF. CDR3 DNA sequence: TGCGTCAGCAGCGCCAGGGACACTGAAGCTTTCTTT. The chain employs TRBV4-1 and TRBJ1-1; D is possibly TRBD1 (5 bases). CDR1 is MGHRA, CDR2 YSYEKL, per germline. The CDR3 totals 12 residues.

J is TRBJ2-7 and V is TRBV27; D uncertain. The CDR3 contains 14 residues. V lost 0 bases and J lost 6, with 12 bases in between. Germline V CDR1 and CDR2: MNHEY, SMNVEV (reference sequence). The CDR3 DNA is TGTGCCAGCAGTTTATCCCCCCAGGCGGCCGAGCAGTACTTC. The encoded protein is CASSLSPQAAEQYF.

This clonotype has a count of ten or more. The rearrangement joins TRBV10-3 to TRBJ2-1, with D unclear. The V gene lost 6 bases and the J gene lost 0 bases, with 9 bases spanning the gap. Germline V lookup: CDR1 ENHRY, CDR2 SYGVKD. The length of the CDR3 is 14 residues. As DNA, the CDR3 is TGTGCCATCAGAGACCGGAGCTCCTACAATGAGCAGTTCTTC. Protein sequence: CAIRDRSSYNEQFF.

This clonotype has ten or more counts. The V and J genes are TRBV19 and TRBJ2-3; weak D call: TRBD1 (6 bases). Germline lookup yields CDR1 LNHDA and CDR2 SQIVND (reference sequence). The V and J ends lost 4 bases and 10 bases respectively, with 15 bases between them. This CDR3 is 13 amino acids long. The CDR3 reads CASSTLTGRAQYF. Written as DNA, the CDR3 is TGTGCCAGTAGTACCCTCACAGGGCGGGCGCAGTATTTT.

This clonotype was observed a few times. The chain is built from TRBV14 and TRBJ1-4; 8 nucleotides line up with TRBD1. The CDR3 runs 15 residues. Germline V gene sequence: CDR1 SGHDN, CDR2 FVKESK. Trimming cost V 4 bases and J 5 bases; bases outside gene matches: 6. This CDR3 is CASSPRTGRNEKLFF. The CDR3 DNA is TGTGCCAGCAGCCCTCGGACAGGGCGAAATGAAAAACTGTTTTTT.

This clonotype was seen a few times. This chain connects TRBV7-8 to TRBJ2-1, with 7 bases fitting TRBD1. The germline V gene encodes CDR1 SGHVS and CDR2 FQNEAQ. The CDR3 length is 14 residues. With V trimmed by 3 bases and J by 6 bases, 5 bases remained unmatched. The CDR3: CASSFTGDFNEQFF. In nucleotides, the CDR3 is TGTGCCAGCAGCTTTACAGGGGATTTCAATGAGCAGTTCTTC.

The V call is TRBV19, the J call TRBJ1-2; TRBD1 aligns across 10 bases. J lost 2 bases, V lost 5 bases, and 5 bases had no gene match. From germline, CDR1 is LNHDA and CDR2 SQIVND (reference sequence). The CDR3 is 15 amino acids. The CDR3 DNA reads TGTGCCAGTAGTCAACGGACAGGGGGGAACTATGGCTACACCTTC. Its translation: CASSQRTGGNYGYTF. Looking up the rest from reference TRBV19 and TRBJ1-2 gives the full variable domain: DGGITQSPKYLFRKEGQNVTLSCEQNLNHDAMYWYRQDPGQGLRLIYYSQIVNDFQKGDIAEGYSVSREKKESFPLTVTSAQKNPTAFYLCASSQRTGGNYGYTFGSGTRLTVV.

This clonotype was counted many times. The chain couples TRBV12-3 or TRBV12-4 to TRBJ2-3; D tentatively reads TRBD1 or TRBD2 (6 bases each). The CDR3 has 16 residues. V gave up 4 bases and J gave up 0 bases, with 14 bases separating them. CDR3 sequence: CASSSGGTGSTDTQYF. In DNA form, the CDR3 reads TGTGCCAGCAGTTCCGGGGGAACAGGGAGCACAGATACGCAGTATTTT.

In this sample, this clonotype turned up many times. V and J are TRBV6-2 or TRBV6-3 and TRBJ2-7; D is undetermined. This CDR3 is built from 16 residues. The germline gives CDR1 MNHEY, CDR2 SVGEGT. The V end was cut by 5 bases, the J end by 6 bases, with 23 bases between. The CDR3 spells CASSPTRWEAPGEQYF. CDR3 nucleotides: TGTGCCAGCAGTCCCACCAGATGGGAAGCGCCGGGCGAGCAGTACTTC.

This clonotype was counted a few times. The chain combines TRBV7-6 with TRBJ1-1; a possible D gene is TRBD1 (6 bases). There are 12 residues in the CDR3. The V and J ends lost 8 bases and 10 bases respectively, with 17 bases between them. The germline V gene has CDR1 SGHVS and CDR2 FNYEAQ. CDR3 sequence reads: CASSEGGSRAFF. The CDR3 bases are TGTGCCAGCTCAGAGGGGGGAAGCAGAGCTTTCTTT. Drawing the rest from reference TRBV7-6 and TRBJ1-1, the complete variable domain is GAGVSQSPRYKVTKRGQDVALRCDPISGHVSLYWYRQALGQGPEFLTYFNYEAQQDKSGLPNDRFSAERPEGSISTLTIQRTEQRDSAMYRCASSEGGSRAFFGQGTRLTVV.

The chain couples TRBV12-3 or TRBV12-4 to TRBJ1-5, with a possible D match to TRBD1 (6 bases). The CDR3 sequence is 15 residues long. V lost 6 bases and J 1 base, leaving 13 bases between the germline ends. The DNA of the CDR3 is TGTGCCAGCAGCCACCAGGGGCACAGCAATCAGCCCCAGCATTTT. Protein: CASSHQGHSNQPQHF.

This clonotype was seen a handful of times. This chain joins TRBV28 and TRBJ2-5; D tentatively fits TRBD1 or TRBD2 (5 bases each). The germline V and J ends were trimmed by 3 bases and 12 bases, with 11 bases remaining between them. CDR1 is MDHEN and CDR2 is SYDVKM in the germline V gene. The CDR3 contains 11 residues. CDR3 sequence: CASSFGAVEYF. CDR3 in DNA: TGTGCCAGCAGTTTCGGGGCGGTAGAGTACTTC.

This chain uses TRBV6-6 with TRBJ2-4; maybe TRBD1 (5 bases). Trimming stripped 0 bases from V and 8 bases from J, with 14 bases between. This CDR3 is built from 15 residues. From germline, CDR1 is MNHNY and CDR2 SVGAGI (reference sequence). This chain's CDR3 is CASSYSPRERDIQYF. The DNA of the CDR3 is TGTGCCAGCAGTTACTCGCCCAGGGAAAGGGACATTCAGTACTTC.

This clonotype has a handful of counts. This chain joins TRBV12-3 or TRBV12-4 and TRBJ2-1; 10 nucleotides match TRBD2. The CDR3 consists of 17 residues. The ends lost 7 bases at V and 4 bases at J; junction bases unmatched: 13. Written as DNA, the CDR3 is TGTGCCAGCACCTTTTCCTGGGAACTAGCGGGGTACAATGAGCAGTTCTTC. Amino acid sequence: CASTFSWELAGYNEQFF.

This sequence joins TRBV27 and TRBJ2-3, with D unclear. Germline CDR1 reads MNHEY; CDR2 reads SMNVEV (reference sequence). CDR3 length: 14 residues. Trimming cost V 2 bases and J 0 bases, with 6 bases left between them. CDR3 in DNA: TGTGCCAGCAGTTTAGTCTTTAGCACAGATACGCAGTATTTT. This translates into CASSLVFSTDTQYF.

The V and J genes are TRBV5-1 and TRBJ2-7; D gene ambiguous. CDR1 SGHRS and CDR2 YFSETQ come from the germline V gene. The CDR3 spans 14 residues. The ends were cut back, 0 bases at V and 4 bases at J, with 11 bases in the middle. CDR3 nucleotide sequence: TGCGCCAGCAGCTTGGATGTGCTCTTGTACGAGCAGTACTTC. This sequence encodes CASSLDVLLYEQYF.

This clonotype turned up a few times. This chain joins TRBV29-1 and TRBJ1-1; unclear D gene. V was clipped by 6 bases and J by 5 bases, with 7 bases between them. Germline CDR1 is SQVTM and CDR2 is ANQGSEA. This CDR3 has 10 residues. CDR3: CSVWRTEAFF. The CDR3, as DNA: TGCAGCGTCTGGAGGACTGAAGCTTTCTTT.

J is TRBJ1-5 and V is TRBV5-4; D is ambiguous. V was cut by 1 base and J by 5 bases, with 10 bases left in between. This CDR3 has 14 residues. Looked up from germline, CDR1 is SGHNT and CDR2 is YYREEE (reference sequence). CDR3: CASSLFGDYQPQHF. CDR3 nucleotide sequence: TGTGCCAGCAGCTTGTTCGGAGATTATCAGCCCCAGCATTTT.

V is TRBV15 and J is TRBJ1-4; D call uncertain. This CDR3 is built from 15 residues. Germline V gives CDR1 LNHNV, CDR2 YYDKDF (reference sequence). V shed 5 bases and J shed 0 bases, with 10 bases lying between them. Written as DNA, the CDR3 is TGTGCCACCAGCGGTCGGGTTTCAACTAATGAAAAACTGTTTTTT. Its protein product is CATSGRVSTNEKLFF.

Only a few counts were recorded for this clonotype. This sequence joins TRBV9 and TRBJ1-2; no definite D call. The CDR3 spans 16 residues. CDR1 and CDR2 (germline): SGDLS, YYNGEE. Trimming cost V 0 bases and J 4 bases, with 16 bases left between them. The CDR3 region has the DNA TGTGCCAGCAGCGTAGCCTCTTCGACATCCTTCTATGGCTACACCTTC. It translates to CASSVASSTSFYGYTF.

CDR3 residues: CASSADRGSSEAFF. The DNA for the CDR3 is TGTGCCAGCAGTGCGGACAGGGGTTCATCCGAAGCTTTCTTT. The chain combines TRBV6-5 with TRBJ1-1; TRBD1 matches 9 bases. Germline CDR1 is MNHEY and CDR2 is SVGAGI. V trimming: 5 bases; J trimming: 8 bases; junction bases outside the gene matches: 9. The CDR3 loop spans 14 amino acids.

The J gene is TRBJ2-1, the V gene TRBV7-6, with D maybe TRBD2 (5 bases). With 4 bases removed from V and 3 bases from J, the gap between germline ends came to 10 bases. Looked up from germline, CDR1 is SGHVS and CDR2 is FNYEAQ. The CDR3 sequence is 14 residues long. DNA of the CDR3: TGTGCCAGCAGCTCGTACGGGGACTACAATGAGCAGTTCTTC. It translates to CASSSYGDYNEQFF.

The chain couples TRBV27 to TRBJ2-4; 8 bases agree with TRBD1. The CDR3 has 13 residues. From germline, CDR1 is MNHEY and CDR2 SMNVEV (reference sequence). V dropped 8 bases and J dropped 9; count of bases not matched to a gene: 9. The CDR3 DNA reads TGTGCCAGCGGGGGACAGGTGGAGGGCATTCAGTACTTC. It encodes CASGGQVEGIQYF.

V and J are TRBV2 and TRBJ2-3; 8 positions agree with TRBD1. Trimming removed 3 bases from V and 0 bases from J; junction bases left unmatched: 5. Germline V gene data show CDR1 as SNHLY and CDR2 as FYNNEI. This CDR3 is built from 16 residues. CDR3 in amino acids: CASSDPDRGSTDTQYF. The CDR3 DNA is TGTGCCAGCAGTGATCCCGACAGGGGAAGCACAGATACGCAGTATTTT. Based on the CDR3 plus reference TRBV2 and TRBJ2-3, the full variable domain is EPEVTQTPSHQVTQMGQEVILRCVPISNHLYFYWYRQILGQKVEFLVSFYNNEISEKSEIFDDQFSVERPDGSNFTLKIRSTKLEDSAMYFCASSDPDRGSTDTQYFGPGTRLTVL.

This clonotype has just a few counts. The chain couples TRBV7-9 to TRBJ2-1; D is ambiguous. The CDR3 contains 16 residues. Trimming cost V 5 bases and J 9 bases, with 23 bases left between them. The germline V gene has CDR1 SEHNR and CDR2 FQNEAQ (reference sequence). The CDR3 protein is CASSHPSLVVTIEQFF. CDR3 nucleotides: TGTGCCAGCAGCCACCCCTCTCTAGTTGTTACGATTGAGCAGTTCTTC.

The chain joins TRBV6-1 to TRBJ1-3; weak D call: TRBD1 (6 bases). This CDR3 comprises 17 residues. V lost 6 bases to trimming and J lost 0 bases, with 18 bases between them. CDR1 is MNHNS and CDR2 is SASEGT in the germline V gene. CDR3 sequence: CASSQGWTDLSGNTIYF. The CDR3, as DNA: TGTGCCAGCAGCCAGGGATGGACAGATCTCTCTGGAAACACCATATATTTT.

Only a few counts were recorded for this clonotype. The chain couples TRBV28 to TRBJ1-5, with TRBD1 matching 12 bases. Germline-derived CDR1 and CDR2 are MDHEN and SYDVKM. The CDR3 is 17 amino acids. After removal of 5 bases from V and 3 bases from J, the junction contained 8 bases not matched to a gene. This CDR3 reads CASSLGQGAWANQPQHF. The CDR3, as DNA: TGTGCCAGCAGTCTGGGACAGGGGGCCTGGGCCAATCAGCCCCAGCATTTT.